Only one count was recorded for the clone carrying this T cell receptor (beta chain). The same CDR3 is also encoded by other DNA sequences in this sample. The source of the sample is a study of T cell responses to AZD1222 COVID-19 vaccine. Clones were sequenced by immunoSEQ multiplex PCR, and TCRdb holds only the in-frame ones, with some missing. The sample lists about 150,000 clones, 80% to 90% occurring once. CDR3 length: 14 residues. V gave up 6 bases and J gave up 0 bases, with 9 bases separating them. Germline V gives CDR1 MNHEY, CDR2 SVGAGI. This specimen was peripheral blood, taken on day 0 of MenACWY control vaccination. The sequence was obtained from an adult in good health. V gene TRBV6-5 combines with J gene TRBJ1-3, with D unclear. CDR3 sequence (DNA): TGTGCCAGCAGCCAGGTTCACTCTGGAAACACCATATATTTT. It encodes CASSQVHSGNTIYF.